This TCR beta chain was identified during a study of B cell selection in AIRE deficiency. Germline assignment: CDR1 MNHNS and CDR2 SASEGT. V lost 2 bases to trimming and J lost 11 bases, with 9 bases between them. The CDR3 covers 12 residues. With respect to this clone: The antigen is unknown.

The repertoire was sequenced with immunoSEQ multiplex PCR; TCRdb's copy has only in-frame clones and lacks some. The sample lists about 23,000 clones, roughly 98% occurring once. General observations from the study: Shorter CDR3s marked shared Treg sequences, biased toward few non-templated insertions. TCRbeta-only data showed 30% to 45% of shared healthy Treg sequences in healthy Tconv. About 30% of healthy-shared Treg TCRbeta sequences appeared in patient Tconv cells.

The sorted conventional CD4 T cells were gated as CD4+CD127+. The source of this sequence is a human donor with AIRE deficiency. This sequence joins TRBV6-1 and TRBJ1-4; no definite D call. Sequencing was done on a sample of conventional CD4+ T cells sorted from PBMCs. CDR3 in amino acids: CASSEFGGKLFF. The DNA for the CDR3 is TGTGCCAGCAGTGAATTTGGCGGTAAACTGTTTTTT.